A selection of T cell receptor beta chains follows, all from one sample in a study of CD4 T cells in relation to SARS-CoV-2 and coronaviruses. The antigens these receptors bind are not known. Repertoires were generated with immunoSEQ multiplex PCR, while TCRdb's copy carries only in-frame clones and drops some. There are 20,000 to 25,000 clones in the sample; around two thirds occur only once, and over 10% lies in the top ten. The source material was CD4+ T cells from PBMCs, cultured in vitro. The source is a human donor in good health. Each CDR3 is given with its conserved first and last residue. A D gene is named only where the DNA matches it firmly. Some rows have no size entry. The others give once, few or many, or a class for an expanded clone.

j_call: TRBJ1-1
d_call: -
clone_size: -
v_call: TRBV28
cdr3_nt: TGTGCCGGGAAACAGGCCTCCTCTTGGGGCACTGAAGCTTTCTTT
cdr3_aa: CAGKQASSWGTEAFF

j_call: TRBJ2-3
d_call: -
clone_size: -
v_call: TRBV7-9
cdr3_nt: TGTGCCAGCAGCTTAGGCGGGCCTGGGGATACGCAGTATTTT
cdr3_aa: CASSLGGPGDTQYF

j_call: TRBJ1-3
d_call: -
clone_size: once
v_call: TRBV5-1
cdr3_nt: TGCGCCAGCAGCTTGAGTCCCGCGCAAAGCTCTGGAAACACCATATATTTT
cdr3_aa: CASSLSPAQSSGNTIYF

j_call: TRBJ1-2
d_call: TRBD1
clone_size: -
v_call: TRBV18
cdr3_nt: TGTGCCAGCTCACCACGGACAGGGGAGTCTAACTATGGCTACACCTTC
cdr3_aa: CASSPRTGESNYGYTF

j_call: TRBJ2-3
d_call: TRBD2
clone_size: -
v_call: TRBV20-1
cdr3_nt: TGCAGTGCTAGTCGACTAGCGGGAGGCGATTCAGGCACAGATACGCAGTATTTT
cdr3_aa: CSASRLAGGDSGTDTQYF

j_call: TRBJ1-1
d_call: TRBD1
clone_size: -
v_call: TRBV2
cdr3_nt: TGTGCCAGCAGGTTGACAGGGGGTCGGGTTGAAGCTTTCTTT
cdr3_aa: CASRLTGGRVEAFF

j_call: TRBJ2-3
d_call: -
clone_size: few
v_call: TRBV24-1
cdr3_nt: TGTGCCACCAGTGATTTCTCTATGGGGACTAGCACAGATACGCAGTATTTT
cdr3_aa: CATSDFSMGTSTDTQYF

j_call: TRBJ2-5
d_call: -
clone_size: -
v_call: TRBV30
cdr3_nt: TGTGCCTGGATCCCGACGGGTTACCAAGAGACCCAGTACTTC
cdr3_aa: CAWIPTGYQETQYF

j_call: TRBJ1-2
d_call: -
clone_size: few
v_call: TRBV2
cdr3_nt: TGTGCCAGCAGTATCTCTAACTATGGCTACACCTTC
cdr3_aa: CASSISNYGYTF

j_call: TRBJ2-1
d_call: TRBD2
clone_size: few
v_call: TRBV3-1/TRBV3-2
cdr3_nt: TGTGCCAGCAGCCAAAAAGCGGGATGGAACAATGAGCAGTTCTTC
cdr3_aa: CASSQKAGWNNEQFF

j_call: TRBJ1-1
d_call: -
clone_size: -
v_call: TRBV29-1
cdr3_nt: TGCAGCGTTGGTCGGGGGGAGGGCACTGAAGCTTTCTTT
cdr3_aa: CSVGRGEGTEAFF

j_call: TRBJ1-5
d_call: TRBD1
clone_size: -
v_call: TRBV5-8
cdr3_nt: TGTGCCAGCAGCTTGAACAGGGGGGAAGGCAATCAGCCCCAGCATTTT
cdr3_aa: CASSLNRGEGNQPQHF

j_call: TRBJ1-2
d_call: TRBD1
clone_size: -
v_call: TRBV12-3/TRBV12-4
cdr3_nt: TGTGCCAGCACCCCTCAGACAGGGTGGGGCTACACCTTC
cdr3_aa: CASTPQTGWGYTF

j_call: TRBJ2-5
d_call: -
clone_size: few
v_call: TRBV11-2
cdr3_nt: TGTGCCAGCAGCGTTCCGGGACGGAAAGAGACCCAGTACTTC
cdr3_aa: CASSVPGRKETQYF

j_call: TRBJ1-5
d_call: TRBD1
clone_size: -
v_call: TRBV2
cdr3_nt: TGTGCCAGCAGATATGGGACAGTTAGCAATCAGCCCCAGCATTTT
cdr3_aa: CASRYGTVSNQPQHF

j_call: TRBJ1-3
d_call: -
clone_size: -
v_call: TRBV12-3/TRBV12-4
cdr3_nt: TGTGCCAGCAGTTCCACCGGAAACACCATATATTTT
cdr3_aa: CASSSTGNTIYF

j_call: TRBJ2-7
d_call: -
clone_size: few
v_call: TRBV4-2
cdr3_nt: TGTGCCAGCAGCCAAAACCAAAAGCTGGGCGAGCAGTACTTC
cdr3_aa: CASSQNQKLGEQYF

j_call: TRBJ1-6
d_call: -
clone_size: -
v_call: TRBV7-8
cdr3_nt: TGTGCCAGCAGCCCGGCCGGGGGCCATAATTCACCCCTCCACTTT
cdr3_aa: CASSPAGGHNSPLHF

j_call: TRBJ1-2
d_call: -
clone_size: -
v_call: TRBV19
cdr3_nt: TGTGCCACCAAGTCATACGGCCCGGAGGGCTACACCTTC
cdr3_aa: CATKSYGPEGYTF

j_call: TRBJ2-1
d_call: TRBD2
clone_size: few
v_call: TRBV3-1/TRBV3-2
cdr3_nt: TGTGCCAGCAGCCAAGCATTGCTAGCGGGAGGAAATGAGCAGTTCTTC
cdr3_aa: CASSQALLAGGNEQFF

j_call: TRBJ2-3
d_call: -
clone_size: -
v_call: TRBV28
cdr3_nt: TGTGCCAGCAGTTCGGCAGTAACTAGCACAGATACGCAGTATTTT
cdr3_aa: CASSSAVTSTDTQYF

j_call: TRBJ2-1
d_call: TRBD2
clone_size: -
v_call: TRBV5-1
cdr3_nt: TGCGCCAGCAGCTTGGCGGCTAGCGGAGAATACAATGAGCAGTTCTTC
cdr3_aa: CASSLAASGEYNEQFF

j_call: TRBJ2-1
d_call: TRBD2
clone_size: -
v_call: TRBV2
cdr3_nt: TGTGCCATCTCCCGGTTAGCGGGTGCTTTTGAGCAGTTCTTC
cdr3_aa: CAISRLAGAFEQFF

j_call: TRBJ1-1
d_call: -
clone_size: -
v_call: TRBV19
cdr3_nt: TGTGCCAGTAGTATAGTGGCAGAGAACACTGAAGCTTTCTTT
cdr3_aa: CASSIVAENTEAFF

j_call: TRBJ1-1
d_call: -
clone_size: few
v_call: TRBV20-1
cdr3_nt: TGCAGTGCTAGAGATGGCCTTGAAGCTTTCTTT
cdr3_aa: CSARDGLEAFF

j_call: TRBJ2-3
d_call: TRBD2
clone_size: -
v_call: TRBV5-1
cdr3_nt: TGCGCCAGCAGCTTGGGATTGGGCGGGGGAAGCACAGATACGCAGTATTTT
cdr3_aa: CASSLGLGGGSTDTQYF

j_call: TRBJ2-2
d_call: TRBD1
clone_size: -
v_call: TRBV9
cdr3_nt: TGTGCCAGCAGCGTAGTCGGCAGGGGGAGTACCGGGGAGCTGTTTTTT
cdr3_aa: CASSVVGRGSTGELFF

j_call: TRBJ1-2
d_call: -
clone_size: -
v_call: TRBV28
cdr3_nt: TGTGCCAGCAGTCCCAAGGGGTATGGCTACACCTTC
cdr3_aa: CASSPKGYGYTF

j_call: TRBJ1-4
d_call: -
clone_size: -
v_call: TRBV19
cdr3_nt: TGTGCCAGTAGTATGGGGGGCTTGGAAAAACTGTTTTTT
cdr3_aa: CASSMGGLEKLFF

j_call: TRBJ1-2
d_call: -
clone_size: -
v_call: TRBV14
cdr3_nt: TGTGCCAGCAGCCAAGGACTGGGCTATGGCTACACCTTC
cdr3_aa: CASSQGLGYGYTF

j_call: TRBJ2-1
d_call: -
clone_size: -
v_call: TRBV27
cdr3_nt: TGTGCCAGCAGTTTAACCGGGTATGAGCAGTTCTTC
cdr3_aa: CASSLTGYEQFF

j_call: TRBJ2-5
d_call: -
clone_size: -
v_call: TRBV18
cdr3_nt: TGTGCCAGCTCACCCGGACTATCTGAGACCCAGTACTTC
cdr3_aa: CASSPGLSETQYF

j_call: TRBJ2-1
d_call: -
clone_size: -
v_call: TRBV6-1
cdr3_nt: TGTGCCAGCAGTGAAAGTCGTACGTACGTCGATGAGCAGTTCTTC
cdr3_aa: CASSESRTYVDEQFF

j_call: TRBJ2-5
d_call: -
clone_size: -
v_call: TRBV12-3/TRBV12-4
cdr3_nt: TGTGCCAGGGAATACACGGAGACCCAGTACTTC
cdr3_aa: CAREYTETQYF

j_call: TRBJ1-1
d_call: TRBD1
clone_size: -
v_call: TRBV2
cdr3_nt: TGTGCCAAAAGGTCAGGGGGCCACGTGGCTTTCTTT
cdr3_aa: CAKRSGGHVAFF

j_call: TRBJ2-5
d_call: -
clone_size: -
v_call: TRBV19
cdr3_nt: TGTGCCAGTAGTGTTAACCGCGACAGGTTCGGATTAGAGACCCAGTACTTC
cdr3_aa: CASSVNRDRFGLETQYF

j_call: TRBJ2-2
d_call: TRBD1
clone_size: -
v_call: TRBV11-2
cdr3_nt: TGTGCCAGCAGCGCACGCCGGGACAGGGTAAATTCCGGGGAGCTGTTTTTT
cdr3_aa: CASSARRDRVNSGELFF

j_call: TRBJ2-3
d_call: -
clone_size: -
v_call: TRBV12-3/TRBV12-4
cdr3_nt: TGTGCCAGCAGTATGAAAGATACGCAGTATTTT
cdr3_aa: CASSMKDTQYF

j_call: TRBJ1-1
d_call: -
clone_size: -
v_call: TRBV7-9
cdr3_nt: TGTGCCAGCAGCTTAGCGGCAGGAAAGACTGAAGCTTTCTTT
cdr3_aa: CASSLAAGKTEAFF

j_call: TRBJ1-5
d_call: TRBD1
clone_size: -
v_call: TRBV6-6
cdr3_nt: TGTGCCAGCAGTCTAACCAGGGGGAGCAATCAGCCCCAGCATTTT
cdr3_aa: CASSLTRGSNQPQHF

j_call: TRBJ2-6
d_call: -
clone_size: -
v_call: TRBV28
cdr3_nt: TGTGCCAGCAGTTTATCAAGTTTTGGGGCCAACGTCCTGACTTTC
cdr3_aa: CASSLSSFGANVLTF

j_call: TRBJ2-5
d_call: TRBD2
clone_size: -
v_call: TRBV3-1/TRBV3-2
cdr3_nt: TGTGCCAGCAGCCGGACTAGCGGGAGGGTACGGGGGGAGACCCAGTACTTC
cdr3_aa: CASSRTSGRVRGETQYF

j_call: TRBJ2-5
d_call: -
clone_size: -
v_call: TRBV18
cdr3_nt: TGTGCCAGCTCACCAGGGAGAGAACCCATCGGAAAGACCCAGTACTTC
cdr3_aa: CASSPGREPIGKTQYF

j_call: TRBJ2-2
d_call: TRBD2
clone_size: once
v_call: TRBV24-1
cdr3_nt: TGTGCCACCAGTGATTCTCGGGGGGGAAACACCGGGGAGCTGTTTTTT
cdr3_aa: CATSDSRGGNTGELFF

j_call: TRBJ1-2
d_call: -
clone_size: few
v_call: TRBV21-1
cdr3_nt: TGTGCCAGCAGCAAAGGCCGGCGGGGGCGCGCCTATGGCTACACCTTC
cdr3_aa: CASSKGRRGRAYGYTF

j_call: TRBJ2-1
d_call: TRBD1
clone_size: once
v_call: TRBV6-5
cdr3_nt: TGTGCCAGCACTCCAGGACAGGCGATCAACAATGAGCAGTTCTTC
cdr3_aa: CASTPGQAINNEQFF

j_call: TRBJ2-7
d_call: TRBD1
clone_size: -
v_call: TRBV27
cdr3_nt: TGTGCCAGCAGCCGGGACAGGGGCTCCGAGCAGTACTTC
cdr3_aa: CASSRDRGSEQYF

j_call: TRBJ2-3
d_call: -
clone_size: -
v_call: TRBV10-1
cdr3_nt: TGCGCCAGCAGTGAGGGGACGGAGACAAACACAGATACGCAGTATTTT
cdr3_aa: CASSEGTETNTDTQYF

j_call: TRBJ2-3
d_call: -
clone_size: -
v_call: TRBV24-1
cdr3_nt: TGTGCCACCAGTGATCCCCCCGGGGGCAGGGGGTTTGGGTCGGATACGCAGTATTTT
cdr3_aa: CATSDPPGGRGFGSDTQYF

j_call: TRBJ2-2
d_call: -
clone_size: -
v_call: TRBV15
cdr3_nt: TGTGCCACCAGCAGAGAGTTAGGGGTACGCGGAAGCACCGGGGAGCTGTTTTTT
cdr3_aa: CATSRELGVRGSTGELFF

j_call: TRBJ2-3
d_call: -
clone_size: -
v_call: TRBV11-2
cdr3_nt: TGTGCCAGCAGCTTAGGGATGCTCGGCGATACGCAGTATTTT
cdr3_aa: CASSLGMLGDTQYF

j_call: TRBJ1-2
d_call: TRBD1
clone_size: -
v_call: TRBV6-5
cdr3_nt: TGTGCCAGCAGTTACTCGGGACAGACTGACTATGGCTACACCTTC
cdr3_aa: CASSYSGQTDYGYTF

j_call: TRBJ2-2
d_call: -
clone_size: few
v_call: TRBV7-9
cdr3_nt: TGTGCCAGCAGCCCGCTCGGGCCCACCGGGGAGCTGTTTTTT
cdr3_aa: CASSPLGPTGELFF

j_call: TRBJ2-7
d_call: -
clone_size: -
v_call: TRBV21-1
cdr3_nt: TGTGCCAGCAGTCAAATAACTAGCGGGAGGTGGTCCTCCTACGAGCAGTACTTC
cdr3_aa: CASSQITSGRWSSYEQYF